A selection of T cell receptor beta chains follows, all from one sample in a study of cytomegalovirus exposure and HLA in healthy donors. Produced via immunoSEQ multiplex PCR; TCRdb's table is partial and in-frame only. Of fewer than 110,000 clones listed, 74% are singletons. Sequencing was done on a sample of PBMCs. These receptors originate from a woman aged 40 to 50 in good health and CMV-seropositive. The CDR3 runs from the conserved cysteine through the conserved F or W. The D gene is left open where the match is weak. Expanded clones are given a class, and other clones once, few, many or no size at all.

J gene | clone size | CDR3 length | D gene | V gene | CDR3 DNA | CDR3 protein
TRBJ2-4 | NA | 14 | TRBD1 | TRBV9 | TGTGCCAGCAGCCCCCGGACAGGGGAAAACATTCAGTACTTC | CASSPRTGENIQYF
TRBJ1-1 | few | 16 | TRBD1 | TRBV7-8 | TGTGCCAGCAGCTTGCTGTCCTACAGGGGAGCGACTGAAGCTTTCTTT | CASSLLSYRGATEAFF
TRBJ1-2 | NA | 14 | TRBD1 | TRBV11-1 | TGTGCCAGCAGCCAAGGGACAGGGGCCTATGGCTACACCTTC | CASSQGTGAYGYTF
TRBJ2-7 | once | 14 | TRBD2 | TRBV27 | TGTGCCAGCAGGATTAGCGGGGTCTCCTACGAGCAGTACTTC | CASRISGVSYEQYF
TRBJ2-7 | NA | 12 | TRBD2 | TRBV5-6 | TGTGCCAGCAGCCGGGAGGGGTACGAGCAGTACTTC | CASSREGYEQYF
TRBJ2-6 | NA | 17 | TRBD1 | TRBV30 | TGTGCCTGGAGCAGGGACAGGGTCAGCTCTGGGGCCAACGTCCTGACTTTC | CAWSRDRVSSGANVLTF
TRBJ1-6 | few | 14 | TRBD1 | TRBV6-5 | TGTGCCAGCAGGCCGGGACAGGAGAATTCACCCCTCCACTTT | CASRPGQENSPLHF
TRBJ2-1 | once | 15 | TRBD2 | TRBV5-1 | TGCGCCAGCAGCTTTTTAGCGGGCTCCTACAATGAGCAGTTCTTC | CASSFLAGSYNEQFF
TRBJ1-2 | NA | 15 | TRBD1 | TRBV5-6 | TGTGCCAGCAGCTTGGATAGACAGGGGCTGTATGGCTACACCTTC | CASSLDRQGLYGYTF
TRBJ2-1 | NA | 13 | TRBD1 | TRBV10-3 | TGTGCCATCAGCCCAGGGGGTCACAATGAGCAGTTCTTC | CAISPGGHNEQFF
TRBJ1-3 | NA | 17 | NA | TRBV5-1 | TGCGCCAGCAGCCCATTGGATTCGACTTTCTCTGGAAACACCATATATTTT | CASSPLDSTFSGNTIYF
TRBJ1-1 | NA | 14 | NA | TRBV5-4 | TGTGCCAGCAGCTTGGTACGGGGGAGCGCTGAAGCTTTCTTT | CASSLVRGSAEAFF
TRBJ2-3 | NA | 15 | TRBD1 | TRBV2 | TGTGCCAGCAGTCTTACAGGGGGCTGGGCAGATACGCAGTATTTT | CASSLTGGWADTQYF
TRBJ1-1 | NA | 14 | NA | TRBV18 | TGTGCCAGCTCACCACTGTCCTTGAACACTGAAGCTTTCTTT | CASSPLSLNTEAFF
TRBJ1-5 | NA | 13 | TRBD1 | TRBV19 | TGTGCCAGTCGGACAGGGGGTGATCAGCCCCAGCATTTT | CASRTGGDQPQHF
TRBJ2-7 | NA | 14 | TRBD1 | TRBV5-1 | TGCGCCAGCAGCTCGGGACAGGACTCCTACGAGCAGTACTTC | CASSSGQDSYEQYF
TRBJ2-3 | NA | 13 | NA | TRBV9 | TGTGCCAGCAGCGTAGCCGAGACAGGTACGCAGTATTTT | CASSVAETGTQYF
TRBJ1-1 | once | 15 | NA | TRBV5-1 | TGCGCCAGCAGCTTGGCCGGCAACCGGGAGACTGAAGCTTTCTTT | CASSLAGNRETEAFF
TRBJ1-2 | once | 15 | NA | TRBV5-4 | TGTGCCAGCAGCTTGGGGCCCTGGCAGGGTAGTGGCTACACCTTC | CASSLGPWQGSGYTF
TRBJ2-5 | NA | 14 | NA | TRBV2 | TGTGCCACCGAAGAGCAGAGAGGAACAGAGACCCAGTACTTC | CATEEQRGTETQYF
TRBJ2-2 | few | 16 | TRBD1 | TRBV7-2 | TGTGCCAGCAGCCACGACAGGGGCTTTGTCACCGGGGAGCTGTTTTTT | CASSHDRGFVTGELFF
TRBJ1-2 | NA | 14 | NA | TRBV15 | TGTGCCACCAGCCCTGGTGGGGGCGACTATGGCTACACCTTC | CATSPGGGDYGYTF
TRBJ2-5 | NA | 15 | TRBD2 | TRBV11-3 | TGTGCCAGCAGCCCAGGGACTAGCGGGGGAGAGACCCAGTACTTC | CASSPGTSGGETQYF
TRBJ1-1 | NA | 14 | TRBD1 | TRBV9 | TGTGCCAGCAGCTCCCGGGACAGGGTCACTGAAGCTTTCTTT | CASSSRDRVTEAFF
TRBJ1-6 | NA | 14 | NA | TRBV30 | TGTGCCTGGAATATCGGGGCCCGGGAGTCACCCCTCCACTTT | CAWNIGARESPLHF
TRBJ2-3 | NA | 14 | NA | TRBV9 | TGTGCCAGCAGCGCCCTCTTAAGCACAGATACGCAGTATTTT | CASSALLSTDTQYF
TRBJ2-1 | NA | 15 | NA | TRBV29-1 | TGCAGCGTTGAACGGGGAGACGTTTCCTACAATGAGCAGTTCTTC | CSVERGDVSYNEQFF
TRBJ2-1 | NA | 15 | NA | TRBV29-1 | TGCGGCGTTGATCTTCTGGGTCGGAGGTACAATGAGCAGTTCTTC | CGVDLLGRRYNEQFF
TRBJ1-2 | few | 14 | TRBD1 | TRBV18 | TGTGCCAGCTCATCTTCTAACCGGGACAGAGGCTACACCTTC | CASSSSNRDRGYTF
TRBJ2-1 | NA | 15 | TRBD2 | TRBV5-1 | TGCGCCAGCAGCGACGGGACTAGCGAATGGAATGAGCAGTTCTTC | CASSDGTSEWNEQFF
TRBJ2-5 | NA | 15 | NA | TRBV7-8 | TGTGCCAGCAGCCTCGGACAGAGTACTCAAGAGACCCAGTACTTC | CASSLGQSTQETQYF
TRBJ1-1 | NA | 13 | NA | TRBV30 | TGTGCCTGGAGTGTACGGGTGAACACTGAAGCTTTCTTT | CAWSVRVNTEAFF
TRBJ2-5 | NA | 15 | NA | TRBV2 | TGTGCCAGCAGTGGAGGGGACACTCCCGGGGAGACCCAGTACTTC | CASSGGDTPGETQYF
TRBJ2-7 | NA | 16 | NA | TRBV5-4 | TGTGCCAGCAGCTTGGGGCGCGGGGCGATCGGATACGAGCAGTACTTC | CASSLGRGAIGYEQYF
TRBJ1-2 | NA | 14 | NA | TRBV29-1 | TGCAGCGTCCTAGGGACACCTTTTGCACATGGCTACACCTTC | CSVLGTPFAHGYTF
TRBJ1-5 | NA | 14 | NA | TRBV5-1 | TGCGCCAGCCAACAGGGTCCGGGCAATCAGCCCCAGCATTTT | CASQQGPGNQPQHF
TRBJ2-1 | NA | 16 | TRBD2 | TRBV15 | TGTGCCACCAGCAGGCTTAGCGGGGGGGCCTACAATGAGCAGTTCTTC | CATSRLSGGAYNEQFF
TRBJ2-4 | NA | 16 | TRBD1 | TRBV5-1 | TGCGCCAGCAGCCCGGGACAGGGTTCGGGCAAAAACATTCAGTACTTC | CASSPGQGSGKNIQYF
TRBJ2-3 | few | 15 | NA | TRBV13 | TGTGCCAGCAGCTTAAGGGGCAGCGGCACAGATACGCAGTATTTT | CASSLRGSGTDTQYF
TRBJ2-5 | NA | 12 | NA | TRBV5-6 | TGTGCCAGCAGTCCCTACCAAGAGACCCAGTACTTC | CASSPYQETQYF
TRBJ2-6 | NA | 17 | NA | TRBV19 | TGTGCCAGTTGGGCAGGGCAGGCGTTCTCTGGGGCCAACGTCCTGACTTTC | CASWAGQAFSGANVLTF
TRBJ2-7 | NA | 18 | TRBD1 | TRBV4-1 | TGCGCCAGCAGCCAAAGGGATGGGGTTCGGGACAGGGCTTACGAGCAGTACTTC | CASSQRDGVRDRAYEQYF
TRBJ1-1 | few | 17 | TRBD1 | TRBV29-1 | TGCAGCGTTGAAGAAGGTAGGGCAGGGGGGTTGAACACTGAAGCTTTCTTT | CSVEEGRAGGLNTEAFF
TRBJ2-7 | once | 13 | TRBD2 | TRBV6-1 | TGTGCCAGCAAGGGACTAGCTTCCTACGAGCAGTACTTC | CASKGLASYEQYF
TRBJ2-1 | many | 14 | NA | TRBV6-6 | TGTGCCAGCAGTTACTCGAGGGTTTACAATGAGCAGTTCTTC | CASSYSRVYNEQFF
TRBJ1-3 | once | 14 | TRBD1 | TRBV2 | TGTGCCAGCAGTGTGGGGACAGCCGGAAACACCATATATTTT | CASSVGTAGNTIYF
TRBJ1-1 | NA | 12 | NA | TRBV30 | TGTGCCTGGAGCCGACAGAACACTGAAGCTTTCTTT | CAWSRQNTEAFF
TRBJ1-1 | NA | 14 | NA | TRBV5-1 | TGCGCCAGCAGCTCCCCCGGGGGGCGTACTGAAGCTTTCTTT | CASSSPGGRTEAFF